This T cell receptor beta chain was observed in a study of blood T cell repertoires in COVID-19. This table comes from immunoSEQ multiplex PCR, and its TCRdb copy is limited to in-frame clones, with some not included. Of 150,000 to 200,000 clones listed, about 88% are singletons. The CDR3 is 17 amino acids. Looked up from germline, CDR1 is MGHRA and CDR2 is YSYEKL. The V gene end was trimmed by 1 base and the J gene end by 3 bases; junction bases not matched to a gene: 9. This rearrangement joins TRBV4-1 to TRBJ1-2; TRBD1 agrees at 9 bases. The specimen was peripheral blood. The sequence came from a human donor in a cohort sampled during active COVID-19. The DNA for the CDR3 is TGCGCCAGCAGCCAAGTCGGACAGGGGAATGAGGACTATGGCTACACCTTC. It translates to CASSQVGQGNEDYGYTF.